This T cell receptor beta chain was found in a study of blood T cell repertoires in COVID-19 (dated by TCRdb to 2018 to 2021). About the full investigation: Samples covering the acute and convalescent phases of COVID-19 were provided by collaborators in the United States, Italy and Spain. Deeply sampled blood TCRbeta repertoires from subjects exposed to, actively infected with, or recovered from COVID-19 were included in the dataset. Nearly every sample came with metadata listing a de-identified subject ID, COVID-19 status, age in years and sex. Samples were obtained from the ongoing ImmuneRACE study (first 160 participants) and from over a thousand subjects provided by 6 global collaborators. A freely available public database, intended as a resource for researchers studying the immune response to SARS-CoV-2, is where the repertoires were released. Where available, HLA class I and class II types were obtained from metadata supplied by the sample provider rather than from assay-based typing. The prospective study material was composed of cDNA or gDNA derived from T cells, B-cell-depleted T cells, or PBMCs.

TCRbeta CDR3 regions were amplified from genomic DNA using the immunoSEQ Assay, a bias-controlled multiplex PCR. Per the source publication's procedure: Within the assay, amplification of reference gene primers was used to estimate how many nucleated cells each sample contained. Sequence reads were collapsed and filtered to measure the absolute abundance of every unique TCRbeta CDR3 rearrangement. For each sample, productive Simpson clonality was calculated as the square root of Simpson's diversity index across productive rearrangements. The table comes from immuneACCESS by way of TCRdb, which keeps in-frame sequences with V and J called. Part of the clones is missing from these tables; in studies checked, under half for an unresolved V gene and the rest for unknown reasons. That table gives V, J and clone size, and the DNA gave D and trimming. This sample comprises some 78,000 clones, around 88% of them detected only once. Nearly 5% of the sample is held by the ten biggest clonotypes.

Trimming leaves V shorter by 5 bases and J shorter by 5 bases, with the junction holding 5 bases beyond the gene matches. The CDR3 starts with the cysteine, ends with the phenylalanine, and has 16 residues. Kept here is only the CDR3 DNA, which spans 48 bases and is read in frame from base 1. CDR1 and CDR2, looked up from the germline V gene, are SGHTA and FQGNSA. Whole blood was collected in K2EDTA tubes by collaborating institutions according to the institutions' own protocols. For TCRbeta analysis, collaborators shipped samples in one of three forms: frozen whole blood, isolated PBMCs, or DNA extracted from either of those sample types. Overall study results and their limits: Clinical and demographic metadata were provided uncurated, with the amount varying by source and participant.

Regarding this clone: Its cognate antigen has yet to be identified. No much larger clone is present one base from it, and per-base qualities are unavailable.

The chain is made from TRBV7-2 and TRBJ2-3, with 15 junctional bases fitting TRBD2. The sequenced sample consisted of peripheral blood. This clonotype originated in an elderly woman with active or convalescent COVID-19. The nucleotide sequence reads TGTGCCAGCAGCCGGACTAGCGGGGGGGCGGGAGATACGCAGTATTTT. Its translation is CASSRTSGGAGDTQYF.